Shown below are 17 T cell receptor beta chains from a single sample sequenced in a study of blood T cell repertoires in COVID-19. Clones were sequenced by immunoSEQ multiplex PCR, and TCRdb holds only the in-frame ones, with some missing. Here the sample spans around 360,000 clones, around 87% being singletons. What was sequenced was peripheral blood. The receptors stem from a woman in her twenties or thirties with COVID-19, enrolled during active disease.

The V call is TRBV6-6, the J call TRBJ1-2; TRBD1 matches at 7 bases. This CDR3 is 13 amino acids long. Per germline, CDR1 MNHNY and CDR2 SVGAGI (reference sequence). Trimming cost V 6 bases and J 7 bases; bases outside gene matches: 8. CDR3 residues: CASRADRALGYTF. The CDR3 DNA follows: TGTGCCAGCAGGGCCGACAGGGCGCTTGGCTACACCTTC.

This chain uses TRBV19 with TRBJ2-2; a weak D match, TRBD2 (6 bases). V was clipped by 6 bases and J by 6 bases, with 23 bases between them. CDR1 is LNHDA, CDR2 SQIVND, per germline (reference sequence). The CDR3 length is 17 residues. Written as DNA, the CDR3 is TGTGCCAGTAGCCCCGCCGGGAGAGAGATCGGGGCCGGGGAGCTGTTTTTT. The encoded protein is CASSPAGREIGAGELFF.

This chain connects TRBV27 to TRBJ2-7, with D perhaps TRBD1 (6 bases). Germline V gives CDR1 MNHEY, CDR2 SMNVEV (reference sequence). The ends were cut back, 2 bases at V and 2 bases at J, with 19 bases in the middle. The CDR3 covers 17 residues. The CDR3 region is CASSLRAARTATYEQYF. The CDR3 bases are TGTGCCAGCAGTTTAAGGGCCGCGAGGACAGCAACCTACGAGCAGTACTTC.

V is TRBV30 and J is TRBJ1-5; D is perhaps TRBD1 (6 bases). The CDR3 spans 15 residues. The germline V gene encodes CDR1 GTSNPN and CDR2 SVGIG (reference sequence). V was trimmed by 2 bases and J by 6 bases, leaving 17 bases between them. In DNA, the CDR3 is TGTGCCTGGAGTAGCGGGGGGGCGCGGGGTCAGCCCCAGCATTTT. This gives the protein CAWSSGGARGQPQHF. Complete variable domain (other parts from reference TRBV30 and TRBJ1-5): SQTIHQWPATLVQPVGSPLSLECTVEGTSNPNLYWYRQAAGRGLQLLFYSVGIGQISSEVPQNLSASRPQDRQFILSSKKLLLSDSGFYLCAWSSGGARGQPQHFGDGTRLSIL.

This clone ranks as medium-sized. The CDR3 region has the DNA TGTGCCAGCAGCGTAGAGACAGGACTAGCTCGGTACAATGAGCAGTTCTTC. Its protein product is CASSVETGLARYNEQFF. The rearrangement uses TRBV9 and TRBJ2-1, with 8 bases fitting TRBD2. V lost 0 bases, J lost 4 bases, and 9 bases stayed unmatched. CDR1 is SGDLS and CDR2 is YYNGEE in the germline V gene. The CDR3 has 17 amino acids.

The genes are TRBV30 and TRBJ1-2, with TRBD1 identical over 7 bases. Germline trimming cut 2 bases from V and 0 bases from J; bases unmatched to any gene: 6. The CDR3 sequence is 15 residues long. Germline V CDR1 and CDR2: GTSNPN, SVGIG (reference sequence). CDR3 sequence (DNA): TGTGCCTGGAGTCACGGGACAGCCACTAACTATGGCTACACCTTC. This translates into CAWSHGTATNYGYTF.

This chain connects TRBV4-1 to TRBJ2-3; 7 bases map to TRBD2. J gave up 1 base and V 4 bases, and 8 bases lay outside the gene matches. The CDR3 has 16 residues. The germline CDR1 and CDR2 sequences are MGHRA and YSYEKL. The DNA for the CDR3 is TGCGCCAGCAGCCTTTCTATGGGGAGGGGCACAGATACGCAGTATTTT. Its protein product is CASSLSMGRGTDTQYF.

This chain links TRBV19 with TRBJ2-7; 12 bases fit TRBD2. The germline gives CDR1 LNHDA, CDR2 SQIVND (reference sequence). This CDR3 has 19 amino acids. V lost 0 bases to trimming and J lost 1 base; unmatched junction nucleotides: 10. Here the CDR3 DNA reads TGTGCCAGTAGTATAGACCCTCCCGGGACTAGCGGGCCATCCTACGAGCAGTACTTC. Translation gives CASSIDPPGTSGPSYEQYF.

Regarding this clone: Other DNA variants within this sample encode the same CDR3. This sequence joins TRBV5-1 and TRBJ2-3; 9 bases line up with TRBD2. Germline V lookup: CDR1 SGHRS, CDR2 YFSETQ. The ends lost 0 bases at V and 1 base at J; junction bases unmatched: 0. This CDR3 is 15 amino acids long. CDR3 sequence: CASSLGLAGTDTQYF. In nucleotides, the CDR3 is TGCGCCAGCAGCTTGGGACTAGCGGGCACAGATACGCAGTATTTT. The full variable domain, in which reference TRBV5-1 and TRBJ2-3 provide the parts outside the CDR3, is KAGVTQTPRYLIKTRGQQVTLSCSPISGHRSVSWYQQTPGQGLQFLFEYFSETQRNKGNFPGRFSGRQFSNSRSEMNVSTLELGDSALYLCASSLGLAGTDTQYFGPGTRLTVL.

This chain links TRBV6-5 with TRBJ2-3; 9 nucleotides align to TRBD1. Germline CDR1 and CDR2: MNHEY and SVGAGI. CDR3 length: 15 amino acids. The junction had 4 bases not matched to a gene; V was cut back by 1 base and J by 5 bases. The CDR3 coding sequence is TGTGCCAGCAGTTACTTCGGACAGGGGAGAGATACGCAGTATTTT. Translation gives CASSYFGQGRDTQYF.

The chain uses TRBV5-4 and TRBJ2-5, with D possibly being TRBD1 (6 bases). Germline loops: CDR1 SGHNT, CDR2 YYREEE (reference sequence). The CDR3 runs 15 residues. V lost 3 bases, J lost 7 bases, and 19 bases lay in between. The CDR3 protein is CASSSGTSGPGTQYF. CDR3 DNA: TGTGCCAGCAGCTCAGGGACATCCGGGCCCGGGACCCAGTACTTC.

This clone appeared a single time. Here the CDR3 DNA reads TGCGCCAGCAGCGCAACCACAGGGGATGAGCAGTTCTTC. Translated: CASSATTGDEQFF. The chain joins TRBV5-1 to TRBJ2-1, with 7 bases identical to TRBD1. This CDR3 has 13 amino acids. Germline-derived CDR1 and CDR2 are SGHRS and YFSETQ. V was clipped by 4 bases and J by 8 bases; unmatched bases: 6.

The chain employs TRBV7-3 and TRBJ2-4; the match to TRBD2 covers 7 bases. V dropped 7 bases and J dropped 0; count of bases not matched to a gene: 15. Germline V gene sequence: CDR1 SGHTA, CDR2 FQGTGA. CDR3 length: 18 amino acids. CDR3 DNA: TGTGCCAGCACCCTTAAGCGGGGAGATGCGGGAGCCAAAAACATTCAGTACTTC. It encodes CASTLKRGDAGAKNIQYF.

This chain uses TRBV2 with TRBJ1-1; D might be TRBD1 (5 bases). The CDR3 loop spans 15 amino acids. The V end lost 2 bases, the J end lost 1 base, and 11 bases lay between the germline ends. Germline CDR1 and CDR2: SNHLY and FYNNEI. The CDR3 sequence: CASSESRARNTEAFF. The DNA of the CDR3 is TGTGCCAGCAGTGAAAGCAGGGCAAGGAACACTGAAGCTTTCTTT.

The V call is TRBV4-1, the J call TRBJ1-4; 8 positions match TRBD1. Germline values: CDR1 MGHRA, CDR2 YSYEKL. CDR3 length: 15 residues. V lost 4 bases and J lost 8; bases outside the gene matches: 9. The CDR3 DNA reads TGCGCCAGCAGCCCGTTAGGACAGGGAGGCGAAAAACTGTTTTTT. Its translation: CASSPLGQGGEKLFF.

This rearrangement joins TRBV28 to TRBJ2-3, with TRBD1 identical over 7 bases. This CDR3 region has 15 residues. Germline CDR1 is MDHEN and CDR2 is SYDVKM. Unmatched junction bases numbered 5, after V lost 3 bases and J lost 2 bases. The CDR3 DNA reads as TGTGCCAGCAGTTTGGGACAGCGGAACACAGATACGCAGTATTTT. The encoded protein is CASSLGQRNTDTQYF.

This sequence joins TRBV29-1 and TRBJ1-1, with 7 bases fitting TRBD1. Unmatched junction bases numbered 4, after V lost 6 bases and J lost 0 bases. The CDR3 spans 13 residues. Germline loops: CDR1 SQVTM, CDR2 ANQGSEA. CDR3 protein: CSVERGLNTEAFF. The CDR3, as DNA: TGCAGCGTCGAAAGGGGGCTGAACACTGAAGCTTTCTTT.